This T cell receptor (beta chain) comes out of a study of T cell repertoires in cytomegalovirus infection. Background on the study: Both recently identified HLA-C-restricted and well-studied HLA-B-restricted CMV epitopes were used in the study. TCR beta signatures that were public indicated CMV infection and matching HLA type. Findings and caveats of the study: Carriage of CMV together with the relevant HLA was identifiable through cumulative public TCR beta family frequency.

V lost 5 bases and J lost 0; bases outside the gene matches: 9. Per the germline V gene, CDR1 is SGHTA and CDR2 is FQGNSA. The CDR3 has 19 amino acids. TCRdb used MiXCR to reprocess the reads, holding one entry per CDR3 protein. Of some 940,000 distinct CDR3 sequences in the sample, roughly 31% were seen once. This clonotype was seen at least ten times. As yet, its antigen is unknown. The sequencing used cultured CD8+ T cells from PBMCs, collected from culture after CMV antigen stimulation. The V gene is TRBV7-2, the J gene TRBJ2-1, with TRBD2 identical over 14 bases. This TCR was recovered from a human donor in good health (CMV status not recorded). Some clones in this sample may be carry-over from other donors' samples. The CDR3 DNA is TGTGCCAGCAGCCACGAGGGACTAGCGGGGGCCAGCTCCTACAATGAGCAGTTCTTC. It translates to CASSHEGLAGASSYNEQFF.